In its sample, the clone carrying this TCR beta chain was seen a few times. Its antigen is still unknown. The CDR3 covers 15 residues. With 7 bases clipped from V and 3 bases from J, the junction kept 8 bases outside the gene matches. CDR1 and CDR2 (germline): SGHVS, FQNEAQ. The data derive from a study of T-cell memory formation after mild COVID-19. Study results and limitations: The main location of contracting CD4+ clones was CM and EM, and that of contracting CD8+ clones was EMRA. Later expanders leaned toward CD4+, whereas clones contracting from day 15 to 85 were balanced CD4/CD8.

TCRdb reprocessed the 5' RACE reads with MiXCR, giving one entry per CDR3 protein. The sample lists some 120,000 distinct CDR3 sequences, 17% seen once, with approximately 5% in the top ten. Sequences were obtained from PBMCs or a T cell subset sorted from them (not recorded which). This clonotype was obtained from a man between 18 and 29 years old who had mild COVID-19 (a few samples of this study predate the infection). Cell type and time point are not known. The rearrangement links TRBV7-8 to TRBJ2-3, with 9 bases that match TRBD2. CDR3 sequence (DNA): TGTGCCAGCAACAGTGCGGGGGGGGAAACAGATACGCAGTATTTT. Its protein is CASNSAGGETDTQYF.